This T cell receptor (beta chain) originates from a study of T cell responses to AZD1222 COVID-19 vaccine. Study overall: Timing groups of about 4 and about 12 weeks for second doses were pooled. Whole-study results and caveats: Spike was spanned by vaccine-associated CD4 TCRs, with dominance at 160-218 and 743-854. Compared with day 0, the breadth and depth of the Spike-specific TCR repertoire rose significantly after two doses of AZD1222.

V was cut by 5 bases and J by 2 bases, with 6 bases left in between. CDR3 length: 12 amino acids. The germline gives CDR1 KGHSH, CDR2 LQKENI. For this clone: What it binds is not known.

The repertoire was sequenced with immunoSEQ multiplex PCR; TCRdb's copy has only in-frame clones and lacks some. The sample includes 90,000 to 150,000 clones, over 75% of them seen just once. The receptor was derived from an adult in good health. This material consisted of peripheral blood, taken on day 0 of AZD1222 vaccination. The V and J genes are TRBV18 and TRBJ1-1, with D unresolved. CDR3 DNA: TGTGCCAGCTCAGTCAGAAACACTGAAGCTTTCTTT. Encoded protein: CASSVRNTEAFF.